Listed here are 10 T cell receptor beta chains from one sample, sequenced in a study of CD8 T cells in Susac syndrome. Reverse transcription of about 0.45 to 1 ug RNA used random hexamers. A single record per CDR3 protein comes from TCRdb applying MiXCR to the immunoSEQ multiplex PCR reads. The table includes about 190,000 distinct CDR3 sequences, roughly 95% detected once. What was sequenced was CD4+ T cells from PBMCs. These receptors were taken from a human donor with Susac syndrome.

This chain links TRBV9 with TRBJ2-7; TRBD1 matches at 10 bases. CDR1 is SGDLS and CDR2 is YYNGEE in the germline V gene. J lost 5 bases, V lost 5 bases, and 4 bases had no gene match. This CDR3 contains 13 residues. The CDR3 is CASRGTGDHEQYF. The CDR3 DNA reads as TGTGCCAGCAGGGGGACAGGGGACCACGAGCAGTACTTC.

The V gene is TRBV9, the J gene TRBJ2-5; no firm D call. Per germline, CDR1 SGDLS and CDR2 YYNGEE. The CDR3 runs 12 residues. The germline V and J ends were trimmed by 0 bases and 4 bases, with 4 bases remaining between them. The CDR3: CASSVGRETQYF. For the CDR3, the DNA is TGTGCCAGCAGCGTAGGTCGAGAGACCCAGTACTTC.

This clonotype has only a few counts. The rearrangement uses TRBV3-1 and TRBJ2-5; D remains unclear. The CDR3 is made up of 12 amino acids. Germline lookup yields CDR1 LGHDT and CDR2 YNNKEL (reference sequence). Trimming cost V 3 bases and J 5 bases, with 7 bases left between them. CDR3 sequence (DNA): TGTGCCAGCAGCCAGGTAGGGGAGACCCAGTACTTC. Protein: CASSQVGETQYF.

The CDR3, as DNA: TGTGCCAGCAGTGACGGACCCTATAGCAATCAGCCCCAGCATTTT. Its protein product is CASSDGPYSNQPQHF. The chain recombines TRBV2 with TRBJ1-5; the D is unclear. The CDR3 has 15 residues. Trimming cost V 3 bases and J 0 bases, with 9 bases left between them. Germline loops: CDR1 SNHLY, CDR2 FYNNEI.

The chain carries TRBV12-3 or TRBV12-4 and TRBJ1-5; D is perhaps TRBD1 (5 bases). Trimming took off 2 bases at V and 0 bases at J, with 8 bases between the two ends. The CDR3 extends over 15 amino acids. CDR3 protein: CASSLSGISNQPQHF. CDR3 nucleotides: TGTGCCAGCAGTTTATCAGGGATTAGCAATCAGCCCCAGCATTTT.

The V call is TRBV20-1, the J call TRBJ2-1, with unresolved D. CDR3 size: 12 residues. Germline lookup yields CDR1 DFQATT and CDR2 SNEGSKA (reference sequence). Trimming pared 1 base from V and 10 bases from J, leaving 11 bases between. Here the CDR3 reads CSARGPVLEQFF. DNA of the CDR3: TGCAGTGCTAGAGGCCCGGTCCTGGAGCAGTTCTTC.

The table lists this clonotype with a few counts. V gene TRBV19 combines with J gene TRBJ2-5; D may be TRBD2 (6 bases). Trimming took off 3 bases at V and 0 bases at J, with 8 bases between the two ends. Per germline, CDR1 LNHDA and CDR2 SQIVND (reference sequence). The CDR3 consists of 14 residues. The CDR3: CASSIGGYQETQYF. DNA for the CDR3: TGTGCCAGTAGTATCGGGGGATACCAAGAGACCCAGTACTTC.

This sequence joins TRBV24-1 and TRBJ1-5; D is unresolved. The V gene lost 5 bases and the J gene lost 6 bases, with 10 bases spanning the gap. CDR1 KGHDR and CDR2 SFDVKD come from the germline V gene. The CDR3 sequence is 13 residues long. The CDR3 loop reads CATSASVGQPQHF. The CDR3 DNA reads as TGTGCCACCAGTGCCTCGGTCGGTCAGCCCCAGCATTTT.

This clonotype was recorded a few times. The V gene is TRBV18, the J gene TRBJ1-1, with D perhaps TRBD1 (5 bases). Germline V gives CDR1 KGHSH, CDR2 LQKENI. The CDR3 is 14 residues long. The V and J ends lost 3 bases and 2 bases respectively, with 10 bases between them. CDR3 sequence reads: CASSPQGGNTEAFF. In DNA form, the CDR3 reads TGTGCCAGCTCACCGCAGGGTGGAAACACTGAAGCTTTCTTT.

The chain has TRBV18 and TRBJ2-2, with TRBD2 matching 9 bases. This CDR3 comprises 18 residues. After removal of 1 base from V and 0 bases from J, the junction contained 6 bases not matched to a gene. Germline-derived CDR1 and CDR2 are KGHSH and LQKENI. This chain's CDR3 is CASSPRASGGPNTGELFF. In nucleotides, the CDR3 is TGTGCCAGCTCACCACGAGCGAGCGGGGGGCCGAACACCGGGGAGCTGTTTTTT.